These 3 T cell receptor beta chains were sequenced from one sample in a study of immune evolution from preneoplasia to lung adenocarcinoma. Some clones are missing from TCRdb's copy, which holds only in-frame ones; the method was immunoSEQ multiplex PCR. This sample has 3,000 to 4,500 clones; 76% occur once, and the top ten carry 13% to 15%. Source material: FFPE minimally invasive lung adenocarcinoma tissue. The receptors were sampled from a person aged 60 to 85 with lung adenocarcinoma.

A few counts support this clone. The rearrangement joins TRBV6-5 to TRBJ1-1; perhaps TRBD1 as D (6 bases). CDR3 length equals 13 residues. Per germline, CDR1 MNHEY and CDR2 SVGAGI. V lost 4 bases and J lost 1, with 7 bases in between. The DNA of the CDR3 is TGTGCCAGCAGTTTACAGGGGAACACTGAAGCTTTCTTT. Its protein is CASSLQGNTEAFF.

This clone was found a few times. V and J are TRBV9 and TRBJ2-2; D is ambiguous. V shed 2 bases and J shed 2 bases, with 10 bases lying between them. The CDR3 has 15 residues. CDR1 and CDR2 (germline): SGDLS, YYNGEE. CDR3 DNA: TGTGCCAGCAGCGTCCCCCCAGACAACACCGGGGAGCTGTTTTTT. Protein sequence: CASSVPPDNTGELFF.

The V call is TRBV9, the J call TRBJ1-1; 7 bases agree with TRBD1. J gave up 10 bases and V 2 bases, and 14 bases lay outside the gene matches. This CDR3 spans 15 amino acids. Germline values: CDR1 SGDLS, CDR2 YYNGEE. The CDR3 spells CASSVAGTAPAGAFF. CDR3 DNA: TGTGCCAGCAGCGTGGCAGGGACAGCGCCAGCGGGAGCTTTCTTT. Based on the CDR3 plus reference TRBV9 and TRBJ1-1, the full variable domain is DSGVTQTPKHLITATGQRVTLRCSPRSGDLSVYWYQQSLDQGLQFLIQYYNGEERAKGNILERFSAQQFPDLHSELNLSSLELGDSALYFCASSVAGTAPAGAFFGQGTRLTVV.